The source of this T cell receptor (beta chain) is a study of blood T cells in healthy people across ages. This CDR3 has 15 residues. The V gene end was trimmed by 3 bases and the J gene end by 6 bases; junction bases not matched to a gene: 4. Per germline, CDR1 MGHRA and CDR2 YSYEKL. Only a few counts were recorded for this clonotype. Its specificity is not known. Every donor contributed 8 to 10 milliliters of peripheral blood by blood draw. Next came a second PCR, run for about 7 to 12 cycles, which used a sample-barcoded 5' primer along with a J-beta primer mix. Each CDR3 protein is one row after TCRdb ran MiXCR on the 5' RACE reads. The table includes about 1.4 million distinct CDR3 sequences, roughly 64% detected once. Study-level results: For the donors, CMV status was unknown and possibly confounded expanded clonotype changes. Correlation between TCR beta diversity and naive T cell percentage was strong.

This chain joins TRBV4-1 and TRBJ2-1; 11 bases fit TRBD2. The receptor's source is a man aged 18 to 30 in good health. Sequencing was performed on blood. DNA of the CDR3: TGCGCCAGCAGCCATCGACTAGCGGGACTCAATGAGCAGTTCTTC. Translating gives CASSHRLAGLNEQFF.